Listed below are T cell receptor beta chains from one sample, sequenced in a study of tumor and adjacent non-tumor tissue in lung cancer. TCRdb called the multiplex PCR reads again in MiXCR, with one record for every CDR3 protein. The sample yields 200,000 to 250,000 distinct CDR3 sequences, about two thirds seen once. Sequenced input: lung tumor tissue. The source of these receptors is a man between 60 and 70 years old with non-small cell lung cancer. CDR3s include the opening cysteine and the closing phenylalanine or tryptophan. The D gene is left open where the match is weak. For some rows the clone size is stated as once, few or many, or as a class when expanded; others skip it.

>few|TRBV7-8|13|-|TRBJ2-7
CAGAAGPSYEQYF
TGTGCCGGGGCTGCAGGACCCTCCTACGAGCAGTACTTC
>few|TRBV6-1|15|TRBD1|TRBJ2-7
CASSRTRTGGYEQYF
TGTGCCAGCAGCCGCACCCGGACAGGGGGGTACGAGCAGTACTTC
>-|TRBV28|14|-|TRBJ1-5
CVSRLTGISQPQHF
TGTGTCAGCAGGCTTACAGGAATAAGCCAGCCCCAGCATTTT
>once|TRBV11-2|15|-|TRBJ1-1
CDSSLEVIGLTEAFF
TGTGACAGCAGCTTAGAAGTCATTGGACTCACTGAAGCTTTCTTT
>-|TRBV5-4|13|-|TRBJ2-5
CASSLGAEATQYF
TGTGCCAGCAGCTTGGGGGCGGAGGCGACCCAGTACTTC
>-|TRBV30|12|-|TRBJ1-2
CASTPGAHGYTF
TGTGCCTCTACCCCAGGGGCCCATGGCTACACCTTC
>-|TRBV11-1|13|TRBD1|TRBJ1-2
CASSRDSAYGYTF
TGTGCCAGCAGCCGGGACAGCGCTTATGGCTACACCTTC
>few|TRBV12-3/TRBV12-4|16|-|TRBJ2-7
CASSSVGTRTLYEQYF
TGTGCCAGCAGTTCAGTTGGGACTCGCACCCTCTACGAGCAGTACTTC
>many|TRBV5-4|15|-|TRBJ2-3
CASSLAGTGTDTQYF
TGTGCCAGCAGCTTAGCCGGGACTGGCACAGATACGCAGTATTTT
>-|TRBV20-1|10|-|TRBJ2-7
CSATTYELYF
TGCAGTGCCACTACCTACGAGCTATACTTC
>many|TRBV6-1|12|-|TRBJ2-1
CASSEANDEQFF
TGTGCCAGCAGTGAAGCGAACGATGAGCAGTTCTTC
>-|TRBV5-4|14|TRBD1|TRBJ1-2
CASSPGQPGRGYTF
TGTGCCAGCAGCCCGGGACAGCCAGGACGTGGCTACACCTTC
>few|TRBV4-2|17|-|TRBJ1-5
CASSQGITVTSNQPQHF
TGTGCCAGCAGCCAGGGTATCACAGTTACCAGCAATCAGCCCCAGCATTTT
>many|TRBV5-4|13|TRBD1|TRBJ1-2
CASSPGQGRSYTF
TGTGCCAGCAGCCCTGGACAGGGAAGGAGCTACACCTTC
>-|TRBV5-5|16|-|TRBJ2-1
CASSRTWGDLRNEQIF
TGCGCCAGCAGCCGAACATGGGGGGACCTCCGCAATGAGCAGATCTTC
>many|TRBV20-1|14|-|TRBJ2-1
CSASFRSRDNEQFF
TGCAGTGCTTCCTTCAGATCCAGGGACAATGAGCAGTTCTTC
>-|TRBV5-1|15|TRBD1|TRBJ2-2
CASSADRGNIGELFF
TGCGCCAGCAGCGCCGACAGGGGAAACATCGGGGAGCTGTTTTTT
>few|TRBV5-1|17|-|TRBJ1-1
CASSLSVGAPWNTEAFF
TGCGCCAGCAGCTTATCGGTGGGGGCACCATGGAACACTGAAGCTTTCTTT
>-|TRBV6-2/TRBV6-3|12|-|TRBJ2-2
CASQRNTGELFF
TGTGCCAGCCAGCGGAACACCGGGGAGCTGTTTTTT
>-|TRBV5-1|16|-|TRBJ2-1
CASSLSVDLVDNEQLF
TGCGCCAGCAGCTTGTCTGTAGATCTTGTGGACAATGAGCAGTTGTTC
>-|TRBV20-1|15|-|TRBJ1-6
CSARDTRQCDSPLHF
TGCAGTGCTAGAGATACCCGGCAGTGTGATTCACCCCTCCACTTT
>-|TRBV28|15|TRBD2|TRBJ2-7
CASSTHGGGLGEQYF
TGTGCCAGCAGTACCCACGGCGGGGGATTGGGCGAGCAGTACTTC
>-|TRBV4-3|13|-|TRBJ1-2
CASSQDPSYGYTF
TGCGCCAGCAGCCAAGATCCATCTTATGGCTACACCTTC
>-|TRBV20-1|13|-|TRBJ1-6
CSAMLQGNSPFHF
TGCAGTGCTATGTTACAGGGTAATTCACCCTTCCACTTT
>-|TRBV12-3/TRBV12-4|13|-|TRBJ2-3
CASAPVSRDRQYF
TGTGCCAGCGCCCCCGTTAGCAGAGATAGGCAATATTTT
>few|TRBV20-1|14|-|TRBJ1-5
CSAKPGGLDQPQHF
TGCAGTGCAAAGCCGGGGGGTTTGGATCAGCCCCAGCATTTT
>few|TRBV24-1|13|-|TRBJ2-2
CAVETTNTGELFF
TGTGCCGTCGAGACAACGAACACCGGGGAGCTGTTTTTT
>once|TRBV20-1|16|TRBD2|TRBJ2-3
CSVRDISGRAGDTQYF
TGCAGTGTTAGGGACATTAGCGGGAGGGCTGGAGATACGCAGTATTTT
>few|TRBV11-2|13|-|TRBJ2-7
CASNLDTLYEQYF
TGTGCTAGCAACTTAGACACGCTTTACGAGCAGTACTTC
>-|TRBV6-1|14|-|TRBJ1-6
CASSVQEGDKPLHF
TGTGCCAGCAGTGTCCAGGAGGGGGACAAACCCCTCCACTTT
>once|TRBV11-3|17|TRBD2|TRBJ2-5
CASIYGLAGRYQETQYF
TGTGCCAGCATCTACGGACTAGCGGGAAGGTACCAAGAGACCCAGTACTTC
>many|TRBV6-6|16|-|TRBJ2-5
CASSYSGRQYQETQYF
TGTGCCAGCAGTTACTCGGGACGGCAGTACCAAGAGACCCAGTACTTC
>many|TRBV11-2|15|-|TRBJ2-3
CASSFSTPPQHTQYF
TGTGCCAGCAGCTTTAGTACCCCACCCCAGCATACGCAGTATTTT
>-|TRBV20-1|14|-|TRBJ1-4
CSARDPQGTEKLFF
TGCAGTGCTAGAGACCCCCAGGGTACTGAAAAACTGTTTTTT
>-|TRBV20-1|12|-|TRBJ2-7
CSTKTSSYEQYF
TGCAGTACTAAGACTAGCTCCTACGAGCAGTACTTC
>-|TRBV7-8|16|-|TRBJ1-5
CASGGLVEGNNQPQHF
TGTGCCAGCGGGGGCCTAGTGGAGGGTAACAACCAGCCCCAGCATTTT
>-|TRBV12-3/TRBV12-4|13|-|TRBJ1-6
CASSLASNSPFHF
TGTGCCAGCAGTTTGGCTTCTAATTCACCCTTCCACTTT
>many|TRBV11-3|15|TRBD2|TRBJ2-1
CASRWGTSGYNEQFF
TGTGCCAGCAGATGGGGGACTAGCGGTTACAATGAGCAGTTCTTC
>many|TRBV6-7|14|TRBD1|TRBJ1-1
CASSRDAGQGRAFF
TGTGCCAGCAGCCGCGACGCGGGACAGGGAAGGGCTTTCTTT
>-|TRBV4-1|13|-|TRBJ1-2
CASSQQGIYGYTF
TGCGCCAGCAGCCAACAGGGGATCTATGGCTACACCTTC
>-|TRBV11-1|20|TRBD2|TRBJ2-6
CASSLASPSGDYSGANILTF
TGTGCCAGCAGCTTAGCGTCCCCCAGCGGGGATTACTCTGGGGCCAACATCCTGACTTTC
>-|TRBV6-5|14|-|TRBJ2-5
CVSIDTGIAGAQYF
TGTGTCAGCATTGATACCGGGATCGCGGGGGCACAGTACTTC
>-|TRBV4-2|17|TRBD2|TRBJ2-2
CASSHLGAGGSIGELFF
TGTGCCAGCAGCCACCTGGGTGCGGGGGGTAGCATCGGGGAGCTGTTTTTT
>-|TRBV5-4|16|-|TRBJ2-1
CASSDLDLLGYNEQFF
TGTGCCAGCAGCGACTTGGATTTGCTGGGGTACAATGAGCAGTTCTTC
>few|TRBV4-2|16|-|TRBJ2-1
CASSQVEAGFPNEQFF
TGTGCCAGCAGCCAAGTAGAGGCGGGGTTTCCCAATGAGCAGTTCTTC
>many|TRBV12-3/TRBV12-4|12|-|TRBJ1-1
CASSWANTEAFF
TGTGCCAGCAGTTGGGCCAACACTGAAGCTTTCTTT
>many|TRBV29-1|13|-|TRBJ1-1
CSVAGQQNTEAFF
TGCAGCGTTGCCGGACAGCAGAACACTGAAGCTTTCTTT
>medium-sized|TRBV20-1|15|-|TRBJ2-3
CSARDAGLSTDTQYF
TGCAGTGCTAGAGATGCGGGGCTTAGCACAGATACGCAGTATTTT
>few|TRBV10-2|13|-|TRBJ1-1
CASSEGSAGWAFF
TGCGCCAGCAGTGAAGGGTCCGCAGGATGGGCTTTCTTT
>-|TRBV20-1|15|TRBD1|TRBJ2-2
CSARDTGGHTRELFF
TGCAGTGCTAGAGATACAGGGGGGCACACCAGGGAGCTGTTTTTT
>-|TRBV12-3/TRBV12-4|14|-|TRBJ1-6
CASSLYGTNSPLHF
TGTGCCAGCAGTTTATATGGCACCAATTCACCCCTCCACTTT
>-|TRBV11-1|17|TRBD2|TRBJ2-1
CASTLSRVAGGNNEQFF
TGTGCCAGCACCTTATCTCGGGTTGCGGGAGGCAACAATGAGCAGTTCTTC
>-|TRBV29-1|13|-|TRBJ1-2
CSVEPRENYGYTF
TGCAGTGTTGAGCCCAGGGAGAACTATGGCTACACCTTC
>many|TRBV20-1|17|TRBD1|TRBJ1-6
CSARAGTGGSYNSPLHF
TGCAGTGCTAGGGCCGGGACAGGGGGTAGCTATAATTCACCCCTCCACTTT